The entry that follows covers one T cell receptor (beta chain) sequence. Its antigen is not known. This sample is drawn from a study of T cells after yellow fever vaccination. Study information: The fractions with low cell numbers were processed using SMART-Seq v4 Ultra Low Input. Study-wide points: Most clones from primary vaccination resurfaced after the booster (around 97% CD4, around 89% CD8). Clonotypes appearing in both CD4 and CD8 compartments existed, and their share was small.

Trimming removed 5 bases from V and 1 base from J, with 8 bases in between. The CDR3 extends over 13 amino acids. Germline V gives CDR1 KGHSH, CDR2 LQKENI. The authors made TCR cDNA by 5'RACE template switching, adding a universal primer site and UMIs. Each CDR3 protein is one row after TCRdb ran MiXCR on the 5' RACE reads. The table includes 400,000 to 650,000 distinct CDR3 sequences, 20% to 25% detected once. The chain employs TRBV18 and TRBJ1-1; D gene uncertain. The sequenced sample was PBMCs, obtained roughly 20 days after the first yellow fever vaccination. The origin of this receptor is a man between 18 and 29 years old who received the YFV17D yellow fever vaccine. In DNA, the CDR3 is TGTGCCAGCTCAGGGGAACAGAACACTGAAGCTTTCTTT. This codes for CASSGEQNTEAFF. The entire variable domain, with the rest obtained from reference TRBV18 and TRBJ1-1, is as follows: NAGVMQNPRHLVRRRGQEARLRCSPMKGHSHVYWYRQLPEEGLKFMVYLQKENIIDESGMPKERFSAEFPKEGPSILRIQQVVRGDSAAYFCASSGEQNTEAFFGQGTRLTVV.